Here is one TCR beta chain with its context. This entry is derived from a study of blood T cell repertoires in COVID-19. Study information: Researchers got acute and convalescent COVID-19 samples from the United States, Italy and Spain.

Authors' methods: Researchers report that nucleated cell counts were estimated from reference gene primer amplification. The repertoire was sequenced with immunoSEQ multiplex PCR; TCRdb's copy has only in-frame clones and lacks some. D and trimming were read from the DNA, whereas the V and J calls and clone size are those reported in that table. The table has 200,000 to 250,000 clones, roughly nine tenths seen once. Enrolment of Seattle patients took place during active infection, and they were followed longitudinally. The CDR3 loop spans 14 amino acids. Losses at the gene ends were 4 bases for V and 8 bases for J; bases not matched to a gene: 10. Per germline, CDR1 SGHRS and CDR2 YFSETQ.

V and J are TRBV5-1 and TRBJ1-1; TRBD1 aligns across 8 bases. The TCR was taken from a woman aged 45-65 years with COVID-19, enrolled during active disease. The sequenced sample was peripheral blood. This CDR3 reads CASSPPGTGYEAFF. For the CDR3, the DNA is TGCGCCAGCAGCCCTCCCGGGACAGGTTACGAAGCTTTCTTT.